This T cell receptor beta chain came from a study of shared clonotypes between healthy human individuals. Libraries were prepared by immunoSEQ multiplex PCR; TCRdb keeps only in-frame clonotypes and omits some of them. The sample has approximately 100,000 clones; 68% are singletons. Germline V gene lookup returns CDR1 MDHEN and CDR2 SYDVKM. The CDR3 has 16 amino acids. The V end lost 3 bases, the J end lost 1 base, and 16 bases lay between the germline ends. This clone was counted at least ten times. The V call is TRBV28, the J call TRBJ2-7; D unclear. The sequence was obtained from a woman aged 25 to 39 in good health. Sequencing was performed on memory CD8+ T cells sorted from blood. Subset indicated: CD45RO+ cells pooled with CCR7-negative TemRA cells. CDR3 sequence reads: CASSFTETYNSYEQYF. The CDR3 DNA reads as TGTGCCAGCAGTTTTACCGAGACCTATAATTCCTACGAGCAGTACTTC.